This record looks at one TCR beta chain sequence and its context. The data belong to a study of long-term antiretroviral therapy in people with HIV. A v3.0 immunoSEQ assay was performed at survey level. Profiled with immunoSEQ multiplex PCR; TCRdb holds only in-frame clones, not every one. The sample has 29,000 or so clones; about 94% are singletons. V lost 7 bases and J lost 7; bases outside the gene matches: 4. This CDR3 region has 13 residues. From germline, CDR1 is SGHNT and CDR2 YYREEE (reference sequence). This chain links TRBV5-4 with TRBJ1-5; 11 bases fit TRBD1. Here the sequenced sample was unsorted PBMCs, taken 7.3 to 7.5 years after starting antiretroviral therapy. The receptor was isolated from a man aged 45-65 years with HIV. DNA of the CDR3: TGTGCCAGCTCGGACAGGGGGCTACAGCCCCAGCATTTT. This encodes CASSDRGLQPQHF.